The clone carrying this TCR beta chain appeared many times. Antigen unknown. This sample was taken from a study of CD8 T cells in ankylosing spondylitis. General observations from the study: Disease-linked clones, CD8+, were relatively rare in peripheral blood.

TCRdb used MiXCR to reprocess the 5' RACE reads, holding one entry per CDR3 protein. The sample has tens of thousands of distinct CDR3 sequences; 6% are singletons. The sequence was collected from a male donor with ankylosing spondylitis or in good health (not recorded which). Source material: blood, either unsorted or a sorted T cell fraction (not recorded which).

The chain's CDR3 is CASSPPGQGNEQYF. CDR3 sequence (DNA): TGTGCCAGCTCACCCCCGGGACAGGGCAACGAGCAGTACTTC. The rearrangement links TRBV18 to TRBJ2-7, with 9 bases that match TRBD1. Germline trimming cut 3 bases from V and 5 bases from J; bases unmatched to any gene: 5. CDR3 length: 14 amino acids. Germline values: CDR1 KGHSH, CDR2 LQKENI.